This record looks at one T cell receptor (beta chain) sequence and its context. This specimen comes from a study of blood T cell repertoires in COVID-19. Sequenced by immunoSEQ multiplex PCR; TCRdb stores in-frame clones only, minus some. The table includes under 200,000 clones, 86% detected once. In germline, CDR1 is KGHSH, CDR2 LQKENI. The CDR3 covers 13 residues. Trimming cost V 1 base and J 8 bases; bases outside gene matches: 4. V and J are TRBV18 and TRBJ1-2; 7 bases are a match to TRBD1. Sequenced: peripheral blood. The clonotype originates from a man between 18 and 29 years old with acute or convalescent COVID-19. This chain's CDR3 is CASSPQGARGYTF. The CDR3 coding sequence is TGTGCCAGCTCACCACAGGGGGCGCGAGGCTACACCTTC.